This T cell receptor beta chain was found in a study of cytomegalovirus exposure and HLA in healthy donors. This PCR relied on a set of 60 Vbeta primers and 13 Jbeta primers. Only in-frame clones appear in the TCRdb table, and some are missing; sequencing was by immunoSEQ multiplex PCR. In the table there are 95,000 to 100,000 clones, more than 70% of which are singletons. Points on this clone: Its antigen is as yet unknown.

Findings of the study overall: It was shown in a later analysis that HLA-associated TCR beta chains were more clonally expanded than other, equally common chains.

The sequence came from a female donor in good health and CMV-seronegative. Sequenced: PBMCs.

The CDR3 loop is CATRPHQGASTDTQYF. CDR3 in DNA: TGTGCCACGAGGCCCCATCAGGGGGCTAGCACAGATACGCAGTATTTT. The chain carries TRBV25-1 and TRBJ2-3, with 8 bases identical to TRBD1. Looked up from germline, CDR1 is MGHDK and CDR2 is SYGVNS. This CDR3 is built from 16 residues. Trimming at V came to 10 bases and at J to 0 bases, leaving 12 bases not matched to a gene.